The entry below gives a single T cell receptor beta chain sequence along with its context. The data belong to a study of blood T cell repertoires in COVID-19. The repertoire was sequenced with immunoSEQ multiplex PCR; TCRdb's copy has only in-frame clones and lacks some. The sample consists of fewer than 300,000 clones, approximately 89% of them appearing once. Looked up from germline, CDR1 is LNHDA and CDR2 is SQIVND (reference sequence). Trimming cost V 4 bases and J 4 bases; bases outside gene matches: 3. CDR3 length: 14 amino acids. Specimen: peripheral blood. The chain uses TRBV19 and TRBJ1-1, with 10 nucleotides matching TRBD1. This receptor was obtained from a man between 40 and 49 years old who had recovered from COVID-19. The CDR3 coding sequence is TGTGCCAGTAGTAGTCGACAGGGGGCCACTGAAGCTTTCTTT. It codes for CASSSRQGATEAFF.